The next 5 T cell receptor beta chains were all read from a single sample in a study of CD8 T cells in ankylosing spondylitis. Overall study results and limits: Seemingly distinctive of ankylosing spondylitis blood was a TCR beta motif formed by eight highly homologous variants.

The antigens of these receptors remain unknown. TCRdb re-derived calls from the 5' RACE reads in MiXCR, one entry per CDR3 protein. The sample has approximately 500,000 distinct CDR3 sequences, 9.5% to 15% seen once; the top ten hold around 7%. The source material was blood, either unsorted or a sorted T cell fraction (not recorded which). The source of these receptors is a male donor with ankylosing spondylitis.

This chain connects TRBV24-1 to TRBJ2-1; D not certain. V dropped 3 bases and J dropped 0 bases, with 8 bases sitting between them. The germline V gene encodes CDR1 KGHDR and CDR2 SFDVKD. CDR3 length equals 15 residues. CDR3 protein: CATSDIQSSYNEQFF. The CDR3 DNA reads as TGTGCCACCAGTGATATACAGAGCTCCTACAATGAGCAGTTCTTC.

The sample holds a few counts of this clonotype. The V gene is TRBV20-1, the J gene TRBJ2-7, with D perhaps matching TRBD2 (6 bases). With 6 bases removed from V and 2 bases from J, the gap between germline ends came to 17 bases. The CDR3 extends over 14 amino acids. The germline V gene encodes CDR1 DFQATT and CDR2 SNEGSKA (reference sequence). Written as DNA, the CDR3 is TGCAGTGCCAGTGGGGGGACGGTGGCCTACGAGCAGTACTTC. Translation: CSASGGTVAYEQYF.

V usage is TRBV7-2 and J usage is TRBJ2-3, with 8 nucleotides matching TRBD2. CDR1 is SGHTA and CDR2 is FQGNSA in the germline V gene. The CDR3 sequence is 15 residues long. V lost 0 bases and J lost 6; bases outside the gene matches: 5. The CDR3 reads CASSLALTGGDTQYF. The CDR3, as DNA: TGTGCCAGCAGCTTAGCCTTGACGGGAGGGGATACGCAGTATTTT.

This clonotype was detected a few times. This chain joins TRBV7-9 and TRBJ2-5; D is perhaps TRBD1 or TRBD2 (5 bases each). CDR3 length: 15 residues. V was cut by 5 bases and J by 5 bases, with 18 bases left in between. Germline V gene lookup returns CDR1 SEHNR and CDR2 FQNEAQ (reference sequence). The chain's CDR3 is CASSARDGAGETQYF. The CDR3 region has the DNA TGTGCCAGCAGCGCTCGGGACGGTGCGGGCGAGACCCAGTACTTC. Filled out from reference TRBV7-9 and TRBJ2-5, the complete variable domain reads DTGVSQNPRHKITKRGQNVTFRCDPISEHNRLYWYRQTLGQGPEFLTYFQNEAQLEKSRLLSDRFSAERPKGSFSTLEIQRTEQGDSAMYLCASSARDGAGETQYFGPGTRLLVL.

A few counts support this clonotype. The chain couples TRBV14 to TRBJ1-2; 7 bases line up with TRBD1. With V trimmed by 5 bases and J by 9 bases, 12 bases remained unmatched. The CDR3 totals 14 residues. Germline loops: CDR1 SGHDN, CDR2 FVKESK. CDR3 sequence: CASSASGTVVSYTF. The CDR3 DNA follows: TGTGCCAGCAGCGCGTCCGGGACAGTGGTTAGCTACACCTTC.